This T cell receptor beta chain was retrieved from a study of T cell repertoires in cytomegalovirus infection. CDR3 length equals 13 residues. Per the germline V gene, CDR1 is KGHDR and CDR2 is SFDVKD. V dropped 2 bases and J dropped 5 bases, with 8 bases sitting between them. MiXCR, applied by TCRdb to the reads, yields one record per CDR3 protein. Of 200,000 to 250,000 distinct CDR3 sequences listed, 22% are singletons. This clonotype was counted a few times. The J gene is TRBJ2-5, the V gene TRBV24-1; maybe TRBD1 (5 bases). The sample comprised CD8+ T cells from PBMCs. The receptor comes from a human donor in good health (CMV status not recorded). Some clones in this sample may be carry-over from other donors' samples. For the CDR3, the DNA is TGTGCCACCAGTGATTCTTCAGGGGAGACCCAGTACTTC. Translation gives CATSDSSGETQYF.